One sample yielded the 3 T cell receptor beta chains listed below, sequenced in a study of sequential checkpoint blockade in melanoma. The treatment was: randomized to nivolumab then ipilimumab (arm A) or the reverse (arm B). TCRdb keeps only in-frame clones here, not all; method: immunoSEQ multiplex PCR. The data show roughly 2,500 clones, approximately 20% seen once. The material was tumor tissue (inferred from file names), obtained from a patient given nivolumab and ipilimumab in sequence. Every receptor here comes from a human donor with melanoma.

The table lists this clone with a few counts. V gene TRBV6-8 combines with J gene TRBJ2-7, with TRBD2 matching 14 bases. Germline V gives CDR1 MNHGY, CDR2 SAAAGT. The ends lost 6 bases at V and 5 bases at J; junction bases unmatched: 6. The CDR3 is made up of 15 amino acids. CDR3 sequence: CASSLGTSGSNEQYF. The CDR3 DNA follows: TGTGCCAGCAGCCTTGGGACTAGCGGGAGTAACGAGCAGTACTTC.

This clone appeared many times. The genes are TRBV11-3 and TRBJ2-7; 11 positions agree with TRBD2. The CDR3 is made up of 20 amino acids. The germline gives CDR1 SGHNT, CDR2 YENEEA. The ends lost 6 bases at V and 2 bases at J; junction bases unmatched: 21. This CDR3 is CASSPTRGLAGGWVPYEQYF. As DNA, the CDR3 is TGTGCCAGCAGTCCCACCCGGGGTCTAGCGGGAGGTTGGGTCCCCTACGAGCAGTACTTC.

This clone was seen at least ten times. The V and J genes are TRBV11-3 and TRBJ1-2, with D unclear. V lost 1 base and J lost 0, with 9 bases in between. Germline CDR1 reads SGHNT; CDR2 reads YENEEA. The CDR3 runs to 15 residues. CDR3 nucleotide sequence: TGTGCCAGCAGCTTAGTGCCCAGCCCTAACTATGGCTACACCTTC. Translating it yields CASSLVPSPNYGYTF.